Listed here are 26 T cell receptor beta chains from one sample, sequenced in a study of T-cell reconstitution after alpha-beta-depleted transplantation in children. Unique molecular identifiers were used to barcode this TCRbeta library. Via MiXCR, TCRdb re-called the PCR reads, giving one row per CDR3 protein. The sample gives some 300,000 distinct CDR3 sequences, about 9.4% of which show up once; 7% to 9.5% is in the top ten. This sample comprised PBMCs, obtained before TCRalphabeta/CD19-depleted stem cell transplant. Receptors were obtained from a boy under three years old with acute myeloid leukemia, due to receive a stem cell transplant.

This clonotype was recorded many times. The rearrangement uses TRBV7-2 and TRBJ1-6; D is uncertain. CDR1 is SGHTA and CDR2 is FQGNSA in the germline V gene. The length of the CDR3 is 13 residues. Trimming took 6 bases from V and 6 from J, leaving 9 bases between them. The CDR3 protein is CASSPSTNSPLHF. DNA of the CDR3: TGTGCCAGCAGTCCATCTACTAATTCACCCCTCCACTTT.

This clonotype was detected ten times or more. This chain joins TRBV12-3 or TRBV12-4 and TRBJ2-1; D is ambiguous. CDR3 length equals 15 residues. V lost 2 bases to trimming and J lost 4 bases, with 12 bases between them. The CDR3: CASSLRVFFYNEQFF. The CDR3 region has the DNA TGTGCCAGCAGTTTAAGGGTCTTCTTTTACAATGAGCAGTTCTTC.

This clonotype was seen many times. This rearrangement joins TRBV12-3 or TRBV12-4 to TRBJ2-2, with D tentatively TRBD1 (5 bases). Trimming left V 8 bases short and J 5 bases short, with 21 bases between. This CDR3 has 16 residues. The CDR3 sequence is CASSPEAGRKTGELFF. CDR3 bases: TGTGCCAGCTCACCTGAGGCAGGGCGTAAGACCGGGGAGCTGTTTTTT.

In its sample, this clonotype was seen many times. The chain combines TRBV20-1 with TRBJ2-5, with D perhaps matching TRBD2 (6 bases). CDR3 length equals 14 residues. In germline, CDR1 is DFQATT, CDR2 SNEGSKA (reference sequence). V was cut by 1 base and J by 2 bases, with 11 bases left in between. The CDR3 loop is CSARVWLAQETQYF. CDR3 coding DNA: TGCAGTGCTAGAGTATGGCTAGCGCAAGAGACCCAGTACTTC.

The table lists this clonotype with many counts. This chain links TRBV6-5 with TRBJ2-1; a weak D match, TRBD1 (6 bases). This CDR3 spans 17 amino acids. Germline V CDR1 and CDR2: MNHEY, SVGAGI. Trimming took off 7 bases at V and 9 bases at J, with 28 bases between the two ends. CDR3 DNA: TGTGCCAGCATCCTGACAGGTGGGGTTACTCGGTCCACTGAGCAGTTCTTC. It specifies CASILTGGVTRSTEQFF.

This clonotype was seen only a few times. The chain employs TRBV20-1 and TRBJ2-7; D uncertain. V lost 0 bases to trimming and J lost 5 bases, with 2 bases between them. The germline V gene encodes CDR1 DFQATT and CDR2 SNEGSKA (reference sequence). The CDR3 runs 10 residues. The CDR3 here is CSARDNEQYF. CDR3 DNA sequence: TGCAGTGCTAGAGATAACGAGCAGTACTTC.

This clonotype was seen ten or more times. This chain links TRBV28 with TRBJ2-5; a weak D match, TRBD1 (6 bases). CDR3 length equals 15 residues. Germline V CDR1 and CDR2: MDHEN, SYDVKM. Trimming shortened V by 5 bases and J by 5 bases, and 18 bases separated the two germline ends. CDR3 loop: CASSPSGQGKETQYF. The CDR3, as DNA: TGTGCCAGCAGTCCCTCCGGGCAGGGGAAGGAGACCCAGTACTTC.

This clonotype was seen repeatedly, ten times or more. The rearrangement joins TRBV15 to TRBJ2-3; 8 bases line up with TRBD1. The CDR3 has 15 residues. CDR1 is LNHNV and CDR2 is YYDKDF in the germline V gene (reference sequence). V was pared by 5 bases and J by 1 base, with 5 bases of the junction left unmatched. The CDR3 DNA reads TGTGCCACCAGCTCCGACAGGGGAGGCACAGATACGCAGTATTTT. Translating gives CATSSDRGGTDTQYF.

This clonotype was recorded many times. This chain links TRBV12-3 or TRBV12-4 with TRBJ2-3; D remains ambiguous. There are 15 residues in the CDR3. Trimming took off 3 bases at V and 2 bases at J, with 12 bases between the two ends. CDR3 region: CASSFWASLTDTQYF. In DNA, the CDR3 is TGTGCCAGCAGTTTTTGGGCCTCTCTCACAGATACGCAGTATTTT.

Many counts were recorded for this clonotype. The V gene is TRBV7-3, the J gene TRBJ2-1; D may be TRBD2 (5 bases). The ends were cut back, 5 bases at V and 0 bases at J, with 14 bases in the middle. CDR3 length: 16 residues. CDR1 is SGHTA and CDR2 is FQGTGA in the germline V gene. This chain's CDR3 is CASSTEDYTSYNEQFF. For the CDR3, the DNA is TGTGCCAGCAGCACTGAAGACTACACCTCCTACAATGAGCAGTTCTTC.

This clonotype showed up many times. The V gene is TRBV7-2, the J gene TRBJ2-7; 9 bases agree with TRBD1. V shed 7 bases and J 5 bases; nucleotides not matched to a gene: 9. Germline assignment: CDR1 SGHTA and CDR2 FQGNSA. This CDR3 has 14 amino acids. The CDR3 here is CASTSRTGVNEQYF. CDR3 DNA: TGTGCCAGCACTTCGAGGACAGGGGTTAACGAGCAGTACTTC.

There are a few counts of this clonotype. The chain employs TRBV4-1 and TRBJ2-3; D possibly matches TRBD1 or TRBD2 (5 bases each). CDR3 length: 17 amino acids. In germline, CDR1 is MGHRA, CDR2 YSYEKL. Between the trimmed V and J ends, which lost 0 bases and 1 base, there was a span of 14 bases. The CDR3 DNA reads TGCGCCAGCAGCCAAGATCCATCGGGACCACGCACAGATACGCAGTATTTT. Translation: CASSQDPSGPRTDTQYF.

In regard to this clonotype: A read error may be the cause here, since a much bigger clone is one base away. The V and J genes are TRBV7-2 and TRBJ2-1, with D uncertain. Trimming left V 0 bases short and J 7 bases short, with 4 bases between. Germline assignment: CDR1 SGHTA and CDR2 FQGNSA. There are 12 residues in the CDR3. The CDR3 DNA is TGTGCCAGCAGCTTAGCCTTTAATGAGCAGTTCTTC. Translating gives CASSLAFNEQFF.

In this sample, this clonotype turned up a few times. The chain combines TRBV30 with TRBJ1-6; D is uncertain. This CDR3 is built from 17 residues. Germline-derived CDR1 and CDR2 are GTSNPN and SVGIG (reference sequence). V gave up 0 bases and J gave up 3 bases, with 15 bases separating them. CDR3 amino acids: CAWSVPGRTVYNSPLHF. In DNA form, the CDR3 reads TGTGCCTGGAGTGTACCGGGCAGGACCGTCTATAATTCACCCCTCCACTTT.

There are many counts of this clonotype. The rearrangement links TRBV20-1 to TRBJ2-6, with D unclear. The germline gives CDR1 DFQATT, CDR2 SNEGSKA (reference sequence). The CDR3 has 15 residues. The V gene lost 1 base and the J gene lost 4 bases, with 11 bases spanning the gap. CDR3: CSARAEDAGANVLTF. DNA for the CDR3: TGCAGTGCTAGAGCAGAGGATGCGGGGGCCAACGTCCTGACTTTC.

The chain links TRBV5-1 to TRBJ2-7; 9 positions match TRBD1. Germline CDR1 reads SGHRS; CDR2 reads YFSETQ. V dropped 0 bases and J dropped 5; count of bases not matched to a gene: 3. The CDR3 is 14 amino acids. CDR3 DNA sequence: TGCGCCAGCAGCTTGGGACAGGGGGATGACGAGCAGTACTTC. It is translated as CASSLGQGDDEQYF.

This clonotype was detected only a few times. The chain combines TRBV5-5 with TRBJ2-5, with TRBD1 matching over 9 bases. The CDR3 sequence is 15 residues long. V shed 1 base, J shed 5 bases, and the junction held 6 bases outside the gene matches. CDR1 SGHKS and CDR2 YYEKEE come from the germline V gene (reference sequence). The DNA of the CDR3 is TGTGCCAGCAGCTTGTACAGGGGGCTGAGGGAGACCCAGTACTTC. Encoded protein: CASSLYRGLRETQYF.

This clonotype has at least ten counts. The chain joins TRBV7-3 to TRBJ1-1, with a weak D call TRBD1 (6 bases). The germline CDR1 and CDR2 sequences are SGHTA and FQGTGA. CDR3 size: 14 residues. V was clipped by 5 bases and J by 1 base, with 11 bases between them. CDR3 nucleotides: TGTGCCAGCAGCCGGACAGCTTCGAACACTGAAGCTTTCTTT. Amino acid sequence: CASSRTASNTEAFF.

CDR3 bases: TGTGCCAGCAGTTTCGATCGGGACAGGGGCACAGATACGCAGTATTTT. Translated, it gives CASSFDRDRGTDTQYF. V and J are TRBV9 and TRBJ2-3; 9 bases are shared with TRBD1. V shed 5 bases, J shed 1 base, and the junction held 8 bases outside the gene matches. The CDR3 has 16 residues. The germline CDR1 and CDR2 sequences are SGDLS and YYNGEE. The entire variable domain, with the rest obtained from reference TRBV9 and TRBJ2-3, is as follows: DSGVTQTPKHLITATGQRVTLRCSPRSGDLSVYWYQQSLDQGLQFLIQYYNGEERAKGNILERFSAQQFPDLHSELNLSSLELGDSALYFCASSFDRDRGTDTQYFGPGTRLTVL.

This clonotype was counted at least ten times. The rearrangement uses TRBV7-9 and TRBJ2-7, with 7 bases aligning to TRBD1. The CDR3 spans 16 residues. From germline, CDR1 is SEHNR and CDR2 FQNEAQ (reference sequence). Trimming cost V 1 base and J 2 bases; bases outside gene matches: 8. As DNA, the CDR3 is TGTGCCAGCAGCTTAGGTCCTTCCGGGACAGCCTACGAGCAGTACTTC. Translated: CASSLGPSGTAYEQYF. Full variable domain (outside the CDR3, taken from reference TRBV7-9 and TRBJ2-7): DTGVSQNPRHKITKRGQNVTFRCDPISEHNRLYWYRQTLGQGPEFLTYFQNEAQLEKSRLLSDRFSAERPKGSFSTLEIQRTEQGDSAMYLCASSLGPSGTAYEQYFGPGTRLTVT.

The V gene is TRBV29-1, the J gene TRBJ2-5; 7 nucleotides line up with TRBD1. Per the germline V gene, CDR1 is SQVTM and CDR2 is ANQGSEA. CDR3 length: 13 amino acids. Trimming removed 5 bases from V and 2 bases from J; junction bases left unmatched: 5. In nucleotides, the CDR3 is TGCAGCGTTTCGACAGGGCTTCAAGAGACCCAGTACTTC. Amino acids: CSVSTGLQETQYF.

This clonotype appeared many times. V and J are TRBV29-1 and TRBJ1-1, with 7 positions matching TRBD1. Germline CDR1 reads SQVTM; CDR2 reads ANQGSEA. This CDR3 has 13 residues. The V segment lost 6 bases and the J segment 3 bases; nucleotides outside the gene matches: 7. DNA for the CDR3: TGCAGCGTCAGTGACAGGGCGGACACTGAAGCTTTCTTT. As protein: CSVSDRADTEAFF. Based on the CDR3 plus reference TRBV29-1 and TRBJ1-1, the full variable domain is SAVISQKPSRDICQRGTSLTIQCQVDSQVTMMFWYRQQPGQSLTLIATANQGSEATYESGFVIDKFPISRPNLTFSTLTVSNMSPEDSSIYLCSVSDRADTEAFFGQGTRLTVV.

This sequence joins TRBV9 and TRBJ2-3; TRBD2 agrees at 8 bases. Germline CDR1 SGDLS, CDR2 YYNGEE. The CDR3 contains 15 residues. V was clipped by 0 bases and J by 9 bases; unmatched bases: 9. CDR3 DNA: TGTGCCAGCAGCGTAGGTCTGGCGGGGGGTGGGACGCAGTATTTT. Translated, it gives CASSVGLAGGGTQYF. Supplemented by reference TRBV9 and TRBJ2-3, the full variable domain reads DSGVTQTPKHLITATGQRVTLRCSPRSGDLSVYWYQQSLDQGLQFLIQYYNGEERAKGNILERFSAQQFPDLHSELNLSSLELGDSALYFCASSVGLAGGGTQYFGPGTRLTVL.

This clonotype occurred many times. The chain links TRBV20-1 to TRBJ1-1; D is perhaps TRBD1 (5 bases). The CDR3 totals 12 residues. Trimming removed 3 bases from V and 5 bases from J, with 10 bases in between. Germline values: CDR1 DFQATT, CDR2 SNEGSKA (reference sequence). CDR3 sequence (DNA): TGCAGTGCTAGGCTGGGGGAAACTGAAGCTTTCTTT. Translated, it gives CSARLGETEAFF.

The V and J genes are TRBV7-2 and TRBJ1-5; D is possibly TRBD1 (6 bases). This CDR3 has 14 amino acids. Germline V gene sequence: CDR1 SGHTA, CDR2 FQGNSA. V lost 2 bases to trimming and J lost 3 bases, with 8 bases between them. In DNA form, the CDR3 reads TGTGCCAGCAGCTTACACAGGGCCAATCAGCCCCAGCATTTT. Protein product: CASSLHRANQPQHF.

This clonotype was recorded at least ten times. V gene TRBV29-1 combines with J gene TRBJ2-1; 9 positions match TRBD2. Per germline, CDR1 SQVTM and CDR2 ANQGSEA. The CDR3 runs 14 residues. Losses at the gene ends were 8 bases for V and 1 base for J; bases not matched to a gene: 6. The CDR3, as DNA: TGCAGCCTGGTTAGCGGGAGATCCTACAATGAGCAGTTCTTC. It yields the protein CSLVSGRSYNEQFF.